This TCR beta chain derives from a study of Graves' ophthalmopathy and Graves' hyperthyroidism. Study-wide results and limits: In predicting ophthalmopathy progression, the model reached about 71% sensitivity and 72% to 85% specificity.

This CDR3 spans 13 amino acids. Germline CDR1 and CDR2: MDHEN and SYDVKM. Trimming cost V 2 bases and J 4 bases, with 9 bases left between them. Of note for this clonotype: Its target is unknown.

The authors enrolled newly diagnosed hyperthyroidism patients aged 18 to 65 with under 2 months' duration. As the template, RNA transcripts were used to amplify TCR beta CDR3 regions. Second-round multiplex PCR followed a first-round RT-PCR using HTBI primers. Using its own MiXCR run on the multiplex PCR reads, TCRdb lists one record per CDR3 protein. This table has roughly 600,000 distinct CDR3 sequences, about 35% appearing once. This TCR was recovered from an adult man with Graves' hyperthyroidism. The sequencing sample was made of peripheral blood or thyroid tissue (not recorded which). V gene TRBV28 combines with J gene TRBJ2-7, with D possibly being TRBD1 or TRBD2 (5 bases each). The CDR3 is CASSLGREYEQYF. The CDR3 DNA reads TGTGCCAGCAGTTTAGGCAGGGAGTACGAGCAGTACTTC. The complete variable domain, with remaining parts taken from reference TRBV28 and TRBJ2-7, reads DVKVTQSSRYLVKRTGEKVFLECVQDMDHENMFWYRQDPGLGLRLIYFSYDVKMKEKGDIPEGYSVSREKKERFSLILESASTNQTSMYLCASSLGREYEQYFGPGTRLTVT.